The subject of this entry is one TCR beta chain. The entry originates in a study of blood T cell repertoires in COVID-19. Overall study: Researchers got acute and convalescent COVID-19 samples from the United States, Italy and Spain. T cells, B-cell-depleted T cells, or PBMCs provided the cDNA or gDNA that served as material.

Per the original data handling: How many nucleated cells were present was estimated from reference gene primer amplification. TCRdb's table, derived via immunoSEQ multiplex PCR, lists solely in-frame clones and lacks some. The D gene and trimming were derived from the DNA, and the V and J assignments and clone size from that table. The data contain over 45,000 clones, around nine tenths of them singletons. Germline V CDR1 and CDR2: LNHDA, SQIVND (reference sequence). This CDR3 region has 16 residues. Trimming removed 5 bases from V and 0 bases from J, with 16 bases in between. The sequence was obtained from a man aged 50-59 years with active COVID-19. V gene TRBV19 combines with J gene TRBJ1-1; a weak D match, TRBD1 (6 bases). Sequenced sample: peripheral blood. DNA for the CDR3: TGTGCCAGTAGTGTCCGGGACACCCTTTTGAACACTGAAGCTTTCTTT. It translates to CASSVRDTLLNTEAFF.